What follows are 31 T cell receptor beta chains derived from one specimen sequenced in a study of spatial heterogeneity in lung cancer. The study, taken as a whole, reports: The number of expanded tumor alpha and beta chains correlated with mutation number.

Their antigens are not known. This sample's time point: sample taken at primary tumor resection. MiXCR was run by TCRdb on the 5' RACE reads, yielding one entry per CDR3 protein. The sample has 100,000 to 110,000 distinct CDR3 sequences, approximately 4.4% seen once; the top ten hold about 20%. Specimen: lung tumor tissue, collected at surgery. The receptors come from a male donor with early-stage non-small cell lung cancer.

This clonotype was detected many times. CDR3 nucleotides: TGTGCCAGCAGCTCCCGACAGGATCTGGTAGAGCAGTACTTC. Translation gives CASSSRQDLVEQYF. This chain uses TRBV5-6 with TRBJ2-7, with TRBD1 as a possible D gene (6 bases). The CDR3 spans 14 residues. CDR1 and CDR2 (germline): SGHDT, YYEEEE. V shed 3 bases and J shed 7 bases, with 17 bases lying between them.

At least ten counts were recorded for this clonotype. The CDR3 DNA reads as TGTGCCAGCAGTTTAGGCGGGAGGGCCTGGGATGAGCAGTTCTTC. Residues: CASSLGGRAWDEQFF. The rearrangement joins TRBV12-3 or TRBV12-4 to TRBJ2-1; 9 nucleotides align to TRBD2. J lost 8 bases, V lost 1 base, and 6 bases had no gene match. The CDR3 is 15 amino acids.

The table lists this clonotype with many counts. In nucleotides, the CDR3 is TGTGCCAGCAGTCCCCGCGGGGCCCCCTACGAGCAGTACTTC. Residues: CASSPRGAPYEQYF. This sequence joins TRBV28 and TRBJ2-7, with a possible D match to TRBD2 (6 bases). Germline V CDR1 and CDR2: MDHEN, SYDVKM. V was trimmed by 5 bases and J by 2 bases, leaving 13 bases between them. This CDR3 comprises 14 residues.

This clonotype has at least ten counts. The rearrangement links TRBV4-1 to TRBJ1-4; no reliable D call. The V end was cut by 3 bases, the J end by 0 bases, with 11 bases between. CDR3 size: 16 residues. Germline CDR1 is MGHRA and CDR2 is YSYEKL. The CDR3 sequence: CASSHGSTATNEKLFF. Written as DNA, the CDR3 is TGCGCCAGCAGCCATGGCTCGACTGCAACTAATGAAAAACTGTTTTTT.

There are a few counts of this clonotype. J is TRBJ1-4 and V is TRBV2; no definite D call. CDR3 length equals 16 residues. CDR1 is SNHLY and CDR2 is FYNNEI in the germline V gene. V was pared by 6 bases and J by 4 bases, with 18 bases between. In DNA, the CDR3 is TGTGCCAGCAGGGAAAGAGGACCGACCAGTAATGAAAAACTGTTTTTT. Its translation is CASRERGPTSNEKLFF.

A note on this clonotype: A much larger clone is a single base away; this may be a read error. The rearrangement links TRBV7-9 to TRBJ1-1; D may be TRBD1 (6 bases). Germline loops: CDR1 SEHNR, CDR2 FQNEAQ (reference sequence). This CDR3 is built from 15 residues. Trimming cost V 6 bases and J 7 bases, with 21 bases left between them. This CDR3 reads CASRHGGRGAIEAFF. In nucleotides, the CDR3 is TGTGCCAGCAGGCATGGGGGCCGGGGGGCGATTGAAGCTTTCTTT.

There are a few counts of this clonotype. The chain carries TRBV7-2 and TRBJ2-7; 10 bases are shared with TRBD1. The ends lost 1 base at V and 6 bases at J; junction bases unmatched: 3. Germline CDR1 is SGHTA and CDR2 is FQGNSA. CDR3 length: 14 amino acids. The CDR3 bases are TGTGCCAGCAGCTTAGGGGGACAGGGGCGCGAGCAGTACTTC. It specifies CASSLGGQGREQYF.

This clonotype was recorded many times. The DNA of the CDR3 is TGCAGTGCCACGGGACAGAGGGATTCACCCCTCCACTTT. Translated, it gives CSATGQRDSPLHF. The chain uses TRBV20-1 and TRBJ1-6; TRBD1 matches at 7 bases. Germline V gene data show CDR1 as DFQATT and CDR2 as SNEGSKA (reference sequence). After removal of 6 bases from V and 8 bases from J, the junction contained 7 bases not matched to a gene. This CDR3 contains 13 residues.

This clonotype was seen repeatedly, ten times or more. This chain uses TRBV20-1 with TRBJ2-1, with 8 bases lining up with TRBD2. Losses at the gene ends were 6 bases for V and 7 bases for J; bases not matched to a gene: 8. The V gene's germline CDR1 is DFQATT and CDR2 SNEGSKA (reference sequence). The CDR3 is 13 amino acids. CDR3 nucleotides: TGCAGTGCCCTCCGGGCGGGAGGAAATGAGCAGTTCTTC. It encodes CSALRAGGNEQFF.

In its sample, this clonotype was seen many times. This sequence joins TRBV6-6 and TRBJ2-7, with D perhaps TRBD1 (6 bases). This CDR3 spans 16 amino acids. Trimming took off 5 bases at V and 2 bases at J, with 19 bases between the two ends. Germline V gene lookup returns CDR1 MNHNY and CDR2 SVGAGI (reference sequence). Written as DNA, the CDR3 is TGTGCCAGCAGTCCAGAGGACAGACTTAATCCCTACGAGCAGTACTTC. This encodes CASSPEDRLNPYEQYF.

Of note for this clonotype: At one of its ends the junction is not consistent with the germline gene, which may arise from a read error. CDR3 bases: TGTGCCATCAGTGGGGGGGGGACGGATCAGCCCCAGCATTTT. Translated: CAISGGGTDQPQHF. The V gene is TRBV28, the J gene TRBJ1-5, with TRBD1 as a possible D gene (5 bases). The CDR3 length is 14 residues. The germline V gene has CDR1 MDHEN and CDR2 SYDVKM.

This clonotype was detected many times. The chain combines TRBV4-1 with TRBJ1-5; 7 bases are shared with TRBD1. The germline gives CDR1 MGHRA, CDR2 YSYEKL. V shed 4 bases and J 7 bases; nucleotides not matched to a gene: 13. The CDR3 extends over 16 amino acids. The CDR3, as DNA: TGCGCCAGCAGCCGAAACATGGCAGGGGGACAACAGCCCCAGCATTTT. It yields the protein CASSRNMAGGQQPQHF.

In this sample, this clonotype turned up many times. No conserved phenylalanine or tryptophan is present at the end of the CDR3, so a read error is the likely explanation. The DNA is left out, because the CDR3 cannot be placed on it with certainty; the CDR3 is given as TCRdb lists it. V usage is TRBV7-9 and J usage is TRBJ1-1; TRBD1, the table's D call, lacks a check against the DNA. From germline, CDR1 is SEHNR and CDR2 FQNEAQ (reference sequence). The CDR3 adds up to 11 amino acids, both ends counted. This chain's CDR3 is CASSPRGSGVV.

This clonotype was found many times. This chain links TRBV14 with TRBJ2-5; 9 bases agree with TRBD2. The trim removed 4 bases at V and 4 bases at J, leaving 7 bases unmatched. The CDR3 extends over 15 amino acids. Germline CDR1 and CDR2: SGHDN and FVKESK. The CDR3 loop is CASSPLGTSRETQYF. The CDR3 DNA reads TGTGCCAGCAGCCCGCTAGGGACTAGCAGAGAGACCCAGTACTTC.

This clonotype has a count of ten or more. The genes are TRBV2 and TRBJ1-2, with TRBD1 identical over 8 bases. Per germline, CDR1 SNHLY and CDR2 FYNNEI. Trimming took 5 bases from V and 6 from J; bases not matched to a gene: 2. CDR3 length: 12 amino acids. The CDR3 sequence is CASSPGGHGYTF. Written as DNA, the CDR3 is TGTGCCAGCAGTCCAGGGGGCCATGGCTACACCTTC.

This clonotype was seen many times. V and J are TRBV5-1 and TRBJ2-7, with D tentatively TRBD2 (5 bases). V was trimmed by 4 bases and J by 5 bases, leaving 19 bases between them. Germline lookup yields CDR1 SGHRS and CDR2 YFSETQ. The length of the CDR3 is 15 residues. The CDR3 spells CASSKKDLLFDEQYF. The CDR3 bases are TGCGCCAGCAGCAAAAAGGACTTATTGTTCGACGAGCAGTACTTC.

This clonotype was picked up a small number of times. V and J are TRBV5-1 and TRBJ2-7, with D unclear. The CDR3 loop spans 13 amino acids. Germline CDR1 reads SGHRS; CDR2 reads YFSETQ. V was pared by 3 bases and J by 2 bases, with 9 bases between. The DNA for the CDR3 is TGCGCCAGCAGCTCCACGGGTCCCTACGAGCAGTACTTC. This codes for CASSSTGPYEQYF.

At least ten counts were recorded for this clonotype. V and J are TRBV7-8 and TRBJ2-3; D unclear. V lost 5 bases to trimming and J lost 2 bases, with 11 bases between them. This CDR3 spans 14 amino acids. Germline CDR1 SGHVS, CDR2 FQNEAQ. The CDR3 here is CASSLSPTTDTQYF. In nucleotides, the CDR3 is TGTGCCAGCAGCCTGTCCCCGACCACAGATACGCAGTATTTT. Full variable domain (rest looked up from reference TRBV7-8 and TRBJ2-3): GAGVSQSPRYKVAKRGQDVALRCDPISGHVSLFWYQQALGQGPEFLTYFQNEAQLDKSGLPSDRFFAERPEGSVSTLKIQRTQQEDSAVYLCASSLSPTTDTQYFGPGTRLTVL.

This clonotype was seen many times. The gene calls are TRBV5-6 and TRBJ2-7, with a possible D match to TRBD2 (5 bases). Trimming pared 6 bases from V and 0 bases from J, leaving 19 bases between. The CDR3 loop spans 16 amino acids. Germline-derived CDR1 and CDR2 are SGHDT and YYEEEE. The CDR3 loop reads CASTSSLGEPSYEQYF. The CDR3 nucleotides read TGTGCCAGCACCTCTTCTCTCGGGGAACCCTCCTACGAGCAGTACTTC.

The V call is TRBV28, the J call TRBJ2-1; 8 bases are a match to TRBD2. There are 15 residues in the CDR3. J lost 5 bases, V lost 5 bases, and 8 bases had no gene match. The germline gives CDR1 MDHEN, CDR2 SYDVKM. DNA for the CDR3: TGTGCCAGCAGTCCAGCGGGGGAGGGGAACAATGAGCAGTTCTTC. Translated, it gives CASSPAGEGNNEQFF. Combining the CDR3 with reference TRBV28 and TRBJ2-1 gives the whole variable domain DVKVTQSSRYLVKRTGEKVFLECVQDMDHENMFWYRQDPGLGLRLIYFSYDVKMKEKGDIPEGYSVSREKKERFSLILESASTNQTSMYLCASSPAGEGNNEQFFGPGTRLTVL.

This clonotype was counted only a few times. The rearrangement joins TRBV27 to TRBJ1-6; the D is unclear. Trimming left V 7 bases short and J 6 bases short, with 16 bases between. The CDR3 totals 15 residues. Germline-derived CDR1 and CDR2 are MNHEY and SMNVEV (reference sequence). The CDR3 sequence is CASTPLGVSNSPLHF. The CDR3, as DNA: TGTGCCAGCACCCCCTTGGGAGTCTCTAATTCACCCCTCCACTTT.

In its sample, this clonotype was seen many times. The J gene is TRBJ2-7, the V gene TRBV2; tentatively, D is TRBD1 or TRBD2 (5 bases each). The CDR3 extends over 14 amino acids. Trimming took 2 bases from V and 3 from J, leaving 11 bases between them. From germline, CDR1 is SNHLY and CDR2 FYNNEI. CDR3 sequence (DNA): TGTGCCAGCAGTGAATGGGACGATAACTACGAGCAGTACTTC. Translation gives CASSEWDDNYEQYF.

The chain couples TRBV10-3 to TRBJ2-7; perhaps TRBD2 as D (6 bases). Germline assignment: CDR1 ENHRY and CDR2 SYGVKD. There are 13 residues in the CDR3. Trimming removed 2 bases at V and 11 bases at J, with 16 bases between. This CDR3 is CAISEATGTYEYF. The CDR3 nucleotides read TGTGCCATCAGTGAGGCCACCGGGACTTACGAGTACTTC.

In its sample, this clonotype was seen many times. The rearrangement links TRBV5-1 to TRBJ2-7; D call uncertain. V was pared by 4 bases and J by 3 bases, with 17 bases between. This CDR3 is built from 15 residues. Germline CDR1 reads SGHRS; CDR2 reads YFSETQ. This chain's CDR3 is CASSPNDWALYEQYF. CDR3 bases: TGCGCCAGCAGCCCCAACGACTGGGCCCTCTACGAGCAGTACTTC.

This clonotype was counted a few times. The rearrangement joins TRBV10-1 to TRBJ1-3, with D possibly matching TRBD1 (6 bases). Germline lookup yields CDR1 WNHNN and CDR2 SYGVQD (reference sequence). V lost 7 bases and J lost 0, with 10 bases in between. This CDR3 spans 14 amino acids. The CDR3 spells CASKGQSSGNTIYF. CDR3 nucleotide sequence: TGCGCCAGCAAAGGACAGAGCTCTGGAAACACCATATATTTT.

The chain recombines TRBV6-1 with TRBJ2-3; maybe TRBD2 (5 bases). CDR3 size: 13 residues. CDR1 is MNHNS and CDR2 is SASEGT in the germline V gene. V was pared by 6 bases and J by 4 bases, with 11 bases between. This chain's CDR3 is CASSPREADTQYF. CDR3 coding DNA: TGTGCCAGCAGCCCACGGGAAGCAGATACGCAGTATTTT.

There are a few counts of this clonotype. The V gene is TRBV4-2, the J gene TRBJ2-7; D gene uncertain. The CDR3 length is 14 residues. The V gene's germline CDR1 is LGHNA and CDR2 YNFKEQ. Trimming shortened V by 1 base and J by 4 bases, and 11 bases separated the two germline ends. The CDR3 coding sequence is TGTGCCAGCAGCCAAGTGGCCGGGTCGTACGAGCAGTACTTC. The encoded protein is CASSQVAGSYEQYF.

This clonotype was detected many times. The chain is built from TRBV7-9 and TRBJ2-3, with D perhaps matching TRBD1 or TRBD2 (5 bases each). With 7 bases removed from V and 0 bases from J, the gap between germline ends came to 23 bases. This CDR3 spans 18 amino acids. From germline, CDR1 is SEHNR and CDR2 FQNEAQ (reference sequence). CDR3 amino acids: CASTPTRGYELSTDTQYF. CDR3 DNA sequence: TGTGCCAGCACCCCGACCCGGGGCTATGAACTAAGCACAGATACGCAGTATTTT.

This clonotype was seen a few times. This rearrangement joins TRBV12-3 or TRBV12-4 to TRBJ2-1; TRBD1 agrees at 8 bases. This CDR3 region has 16 residues. V shed 5 bases and J 3 bases; nucleotides not matched to a gene: 9. CDR3 sequence: CASSPGTGVYYNEQFF. The CDR3 DNA reads TGTGCCAGCAGTCCGGGGACAGGCGTTTACTACAATGAGCAGTTCTTC.

This clonotype was observed at least ten times. The chain has TRBV29-1 and TRBJ2-3; tentative D call: TRBD2 (5 bases). The V gene lost 5 bases and the J gene lost 0 bases, with 12 bases spanning the gap. The CDR3 spans 14 residues. Germline lookup yields CDR1 SQVTM and CDR2 ANQGSEA. CDR3 region: CSVRNGGSTDTQYF. CDR3 sequence (DNA): TGCAGCGTTAGGAATGGAGGAAGCACAGATACGCAGTATTTT.

This clonotype was seen at least ten times. The chain uses TRBV27 and TRBJ2-7; D is undetermined. Trimming stripped 3 bases from V and 2 bases from J, with 8 bases between. This CDR3 region has 13 residues. The germline CDR1 and CDR2 sequences are MNHEY and SMNVEV (reference sequence). The DNA for the CDR3 is TGTGCCAGCAGTTTCAGTGGGGCCTACGAGCAGTACTTC. It specifies CASSFSGAYEQYF.